This entry lists 21 T cell receptor beta chains sequenced from one sample in a study of blood T cell repertoires in COVID-19. Measured with immunoSEQ multiplex PCR; TCRdb has only the in-frame clones, and not every one. The table includes some 270,000 clones, approximately 85% detected once. Sequencing was carried out using peripheral blood. The source of these receptors is a human donor with COVID-19, enrolled during active disease. The donor label of this sample is uncertain.

V and J are TRBV19 and TRBJ2-7; TRBD2 agrees at 10 bases. Germline lookup yields CDR1 LNHDA and CDR2 SQIVND (reference sequence). Trimming cost V 3 bases and J 6 bases; bases outside gene matches: 8. CDR3 length: 15 residues. The CDR3: CASSISPSGSGEQYF. CDR3 nucleotides: TGTGCCAGTAGTATTTCGCCTAGCGGGAGTGGCGAGCAGTACTTC.

The chain couples TRBV5-1 to TRBJ1-1; D is ambiguous. CDR1 is SGHRS and CDR2 is YFSETQ in the germline V gene. CDR3 size: 13 residues. Trimming removed 0 bases at V and 8 bases at J, with 11 bases between. The CDR3 DNA reads TGCGCCAGCAGCTTGGAGGTGGAGGGCGAAGCTTTCTTT. It codes for CASSLEVEGEAFF. The complete variable domain, with remaining parts taken from reference TRBV5-1 and TRBJ1-1, reads KAGVTQTPRYLIKTRGQQVTLSCSPISGHRSVSWYQQTPGQGLQFLFEYFSETQRNKGNFPGRFSGRQFSNSRSEMNVSTLELGDSALYLCASSLEVEGEAFFGQGTRLTVV.

The count of this clone is one. The V call is TRBV29-1, the J call TRBJ2-7, with TRBD1 matching over 8 bases. Germline values: CDR1 SQVTM, CDR2 ANQGSEA. This CDR3 spans 12 amino acids. V lost 3 bases and J lost 6; bases outside the gene matches: 4. Here the CDR3 reads CSVDRGLGEQYF. Written as DNA, the CDR3 is TGCAGCGTTGACAGGGGGCTAGGCGAGCAGTACTTC.

The rearrangement uses TRBV2 and TRBJ2-5; a weak D match, TRBD2 (5 bases). Germline V gene data show CDR1 as SNHLY and CDR2 as FYNNEI. V gave up 4 bases and J gave up 8 bases, with 17 bases separating them. The CDR3 totals 14 residues. The CDR3 here is CASSVRPREGTQYF. In DNA form, the CDR3 reads TGTGCCAGCAGTGTGCGCCCTCGAGAGGGAACCCAGTACTTC.

The V and J genes are TRBV11-3 and TRBJ2-1; D is undetermined. Trimming left V 5 bases short and J 0 bases short, with 14 bases between. In germline, CDR1 is SGHNT, CDR2 YENEEA. CDR3 length: 16 residues. The CDR3 nucleotides read TGTGCCAGCAGCCGAGGCCCCGTGAGCTCCTACAATGAGCAGTTCTTC. Translated: CASSRGPVSSYNEQFF.

The V gene is TRBV11-1, the J gene TRBJ2-2; TRBD1 is a possible D gene (5 bases). This CDR3 region has 16 residues. V shed 5 bases and J shed 6 bases, with 19 bases lying between them. Germline V gives CDR1 SGHAT, CDR2 FQDESV (reference sequence). CDR3 in amino acids: CASSDRQTSASGELFF. CDR3 sequence (DNA): TGTGCCAGCAGCGACCGACAGACTTCGGCGTCCGGGGAGCTGTTTTTT. The full variable domain, in which reference TRBV11-1 and TRBJ2-2 provide the parts outside the CDR3, is EAEVAQSPRYKITEKSQAVAFWCDPISGHATLYWYRQILGQGPELLVQFQDESVVDDSQLPKDRFSAERLKGVDSTLKIQPAELGDSAMYLCASSDRQTSASGELFFGEGSRLTVL.

The chain combines TRBV28 with TRBJ2-5; TRBD1 matches at 7 bases. The CDR3 spans 16 residues. The germline V gene encodes CDR1 MDHEN and CDR2 SYDVKM. V gave up 1 base and J gave up 4 bases; unmatched junction bases: 9. The CDR3 protein is CASSLSGGGAGETQYF. In DNA, the CDR3 is TGTGCCAGCAGTTTATCAGGGGGTGGCGCCGGAGAGACCCAGTACTTC.

This clone turned up a few times. The chain couples TRBV7-2 to TRBJ1-2; 8 bases match TRBD1. The germline V gene encodes CDR1 SGHTA and CDR2 FQGNSA. After removal of 1 base from V and 6 bases from J, the junction contained 1 base not matched to a gene. The CDR3 extends over 13 amino acids. The CDR3, as DNA: TGTGCCAGCAGCTTAGGGGGACAGGATGGCTACACCTTC. Its protein product is CASSLGGQDGYTF.

The chain links TRBV5-4 to TRBJ2-2; D possibly corresponds to TRBD2 (6 bases). Germline V CDR1 and CDR2: SGHNT, YYREEE (reference sequence). This CDR3 region has 17 residues. The V end lost 5 bases, the J end lost 1 base, and 18 bases lay between the germline ends. Written as DNA, the CDR3 is TGTGCCAGCAGGAAGGGGACTGACGGGTTGAACACCGGGGAGCTGTTTTTT. Translating gives CASRKGTDGLNTGELFF. Together with reference TRBV5-4 and TRBJ2-2, the CDR3 gives the full variable domain: ETGVTQSPTHLIKTRGQQVTLRCSSQSGHNTVSWYQQALGQGPQFIFQYYREEENGRGNFPPRFSGLQFPNYSSELNVNALELDDSALYLCASRKGTDGLNTGELFFGEGSRLTVL.

V usage is TRBV19 and J usage is TRBJ2-2, with 9 bases fitting TRBD1. The V segment lost 5 bases and the J segment 6 bases; nucleotides outside the gene matches: 10. The CDR3 has 16 residues. Germline CDR1 reads LNHDA; CDR2 reads SQIVND (reference sequence). CDR3 sequence: CASSYTSGTGSGELFF. The CDR3, as DNA: TGTGCCAGTAGTTATACCTCCGGGACAGGGTCCGGGGAGCTGTTTTTT.

The chain recombines TRBV7-8 with TRBJ1-1; 7 bases align to TRBD1. The CDR3 length is 16 residues. V dropped 5 bases and J dropped 3; count of bases not matched to a gene: 12. CDR1 SGHVS and CDR2 FQNEAQ come from the germline V gene. The CDR3, as DNA: TGTGCCAGCAGCCCCGACACAGGGGATTTTGACACTGAAGCTTTCTTT. This gives the protein CASSPDTGDFDTEAFF.

The chain links TRBV4-3 to TRBJ2-7, with D possibly matching TRBD1 (5 bases). Germline V gives CDR1 LGHNA, CDR2 YSLEER. Deletions cut 5 bases from V and 0 bases from J, with 11 bases between. The CDR3 has 14 amino acids. Here the CDR3 reads CASSTGRNSYEQYF. The CDR3 bases are TGCGCCAGCAGCACAGGCCGAAACTCCTACGAGCAGTACTTC.

V usage is TRBV6-4 and J usage is TRBJ2-2, with 11 bases identical to TRBD1. The CDR3 has 16 amino acids. Losses at the gene ends were 6 bases for V and 6 bases for J; bases not matched to a gene: 9. Germline V gives CDR1 MRHNA, CDR2 SNTAGT. The CDR3 reads CASRREPGQGAGELFF. The CDR3 DNA follows: TGTGCCAGCAGACGAGAACCGGGACAGGGGGCCGGGGAGCTGTTTTTT.

V gene TRBV30 combines with J gene TRBJ1-1, with D unresolved. V was cut by 0 bases and J by 0 bases, with 11 bases left in between. CDR1 and CDR2 from the germline V gene are GTSNPN and SVGIG (reference sequence). The length of the CDR3 is 15 residues. CDR3 protein: CAWSVSGALNTEAFF. CDR3 sequence (DNA): TGTGCCTGGAGTGTTTCGGGTGCCTTGAACACTGAAGCTTTCTTT.

The chain carries TRBV18 and TRBJ1-4; weak D call: TRBD1 (6 bases). The V and J ends lost 2 bases and 11 bases respectively, with 15 bases between them. This CDR3 region has 14 residues. Germline V CDR1 and CDR2: KGHSH, LQKENI. CDR3 amino acids: CASSPDEGRGKLFF. The CDR3 DNA reads as TGTGCCAGCTCACCAGATGAGGGCAGGGGCAAACTGTTTTTT.

The chain has TRBV2 and TRBJ2-2; TRBD1 agrees at 8 bases. CDR3 length equals 15 residues. Trimming took 1 base from V and 4 from J; bases not matched to a gene: 2. Germline CDR1 reads SNHLY; CDR2 reads FYNNEI. CDR3 residues: CASSEGTGFTGELFF. CDR3 DNA sequence: TGTGCCAGCAGTGAAGGGACAGGGTTCACCGGGGAGCTGTTTTTT.

This chain uses TRBV6-5 with TRBJ1-5, with D unresolved. In germline, CDR1 is MNHEY, CDR2 SVGAGI. The germline V and J ends were trimmed by 8 bases and 5 bases, with 19 bases remaining between them. The CDR3 sequence is 15 residues long. The DNA for the CDR3 is TGTGCCAGCGGAGGGCCCTCGAACCAAGATCAGCCCCAGCATTTT. This encodes CASGGPSNQDQPQHF.

The J gene is TRBJ2-5, the V gene TRBV27; 7 nucleotides agree with TRBD2. There are 15 residues in the CDR3. The V and J ends lost 4 bases and 5 bases, in that order; junction bases with no gene match: 10. Germline CDR1 reads MNHEY; CDR2 reads SMNVEV (reference sequence). The CDR3 region has the DNA TGTGCCAGCAGTTGGGGGAGGGCCCGGGTTGAGACCCAGTACTTC. It translates to CASSWGRARVETQYF.

The genes are TRBV6-2 or TRBV6-3 and TRBJ2-1; no firm D call. The germline V gene has CDR1 MNHEY and CDR2 SVGEGT. Trimming took off 1 base at V and 4 bases at J, with 8 bases between the two ends. CDR3 length: 14 amino acids. DNA of the CDR3: TGTGCCAGCAGTTACTTCTCTAGGTACAATGAGCAGTTCTTC. Translation gives CASSYFSRYNEQFF.

This clone appeared a single time. The chain couples TRBV11-2 to TRBJ2-7; 9 bases are a match to TRBD2. The CDR3 runs 16 residues. Trimming at V came to 1 base and at J to 0 bases, leaving 4 bases not matched to a gene. Germline V gives CDR1 SGHAT, CDR2 FQNNGV. Here the CDR3 DNA reads TGTGCCAGCAGCTTAGTAAATAGCGGGGGCTCCTACGAGCAGTACTTC. Translated, it gives CASSLVNSGGSYEQYF.

Concerning this clone itself: Within the sample, other DNA sequences also encode this same CDR3. The V gene is TRBV5-1, the J gene TRBJ2-7, with 12 bases lining up with TRBD2. Germline V gene lookup returns CDR1 SGHRS and CDR2 YFSETQ. V shed 3 bases, J shed 1 base, and the junction held 2 bases outside the gene matches. CDR3 size: 15 residues. CDR3 bases: TGCGCCAGCAGCTCCCTAGCGGGAGGGTCCTACGAGCAGTACTTC. It codes for CASSSLAGGSYEQYF.